The 9 T cell receptor beta chains in this list originate from one sample, sequenced in a study of cytomegalovirus exposure and HLA in healthy donors. The PCR ran on 60 Vbeta and 13 Jbeta primers. Here immunoSEQ multiplex PCR was the method, and the copy in TCRdb shows in-frame clones only, minus some. This sample has 90,000 to 140,000 clones; around 80% occur once, and the top ten carry around 5.3%. The sample consisted of PBMCs. Receptors originate from a male donor in good health and CMV-seronegative.

The chain is built from TRBV5-4 and TRBJ1-1, with a possible D match to TRBD1 (5 bases). Trimming removed 5 bases at V and 2 bases at J, with 13 bases between. CDR3 length: 14 amino acids. CDR1 SGHNT and CDR2 YYREEE come from the germline V gene (reference sequence). The CDR3 loop is CASRGTGFNTEAFF. DNA of the CDR3: TGTGCCAGCAGGGGTACAGGATTTAACACTGAAGCTTTCTTT.

The sample holds one count of this clone. The chain combines TRBV6-1 with TRBJ2-7, with a weak D call TRBD1 (5 bases). Trimming removed 6 bases at V and 4 bases at J, with 16 bases between. The CDR3 has 14 residues. Germline V lookup: CDR1 MNHNS, CDR2 SASEGT. The CDR3, as DNA: TGTGCCAGCAGGGAACCCACAGGTCCGTACGAGCAGTACTTC. Residues: CASREPTGPYEQYF.

The chain links TRBV5-4 to TRBJ1-6; D unresolved. The length of the CDR3 is 15 residues. Trimming removed 0 bases at V and 10 bases at J, with 14 bases between. CDR1 SGHNT and CDR2 YYREEE come from the germline V gene (reference sequence). The CDR3: CASSLVDSGGSPLHF. CDR3 sequence (DNA): TGTGCCAGCAGCTTGGTAGACTCCGGCGGGTCACCCCTCCACTTT.

This chain joins TRBV11-3 and TRBJ2-5; 14 positions agree with TRBD2. From germline, CDR1 is SGHNT and CDR2 YENEEA. CDR3 length: 16 residues. V dropped 5 bases and J dropped 3; count of bases not matched to a gene: 5. CDR3 coding DNA: TGTGCCAGCAGCCCCTTGGGACTAGCGGGAGAAGAGACCCAGTACTTC. Translating gives CASSPLGLAGEETQYF.

V gene TRBV7-2 combines with J gene TRBJ1-2, with TRBD1 as a possible D gene (5 bases). The CDR3 runs 15 residues. Germline V gives CDR1 SGHTA, CDR2 FQGNSA. V lost 5 bases and J 2 bases, leaving 15 bases between the germline ends. For the CDR3, the DNA is TGTGCCAGCAGCGGGAGGGTGGGGGGGAACTATGGCTACACCTTC. As protein: CASSGRVGGNYGYTF.

V is TRBV28 and J is TRBJ1-5; 10 bases align to TRBD1. Looked up from germline, CDR1 is MDHEN and CDR2 is SYDVKM. Trimming took 2 bases from V and 6 from J; bases not matched to a gene: 4. This CDR3 region has 15 residues. In nucleotides, the CDR3 is TGTGCCAGCAGTTTACCAGGGACAGGGGTTCAGCCCCAGCATTTT. This gives the protein CASSLPGTGVQPQHF.

The V call is TRBV29-1, the J call TRBJ1-2; 8 bases match TRBD1. CDR3 size: 11 residues. CDR1 is SQVTM and CDR2 is ANQGSEA in the germline V gene. The CDR3 DNA sequence: TGCAGGAACAGGGGGTGCTTTGGCTACACCTTC. Amino acids: CRNRGCFGYTF.

The V gene is TRBV5-6, the J gene TRBJ2-1, with 7 bases that match TRBD2. J lost 4 bases, V lost 2 bases, and 12 bases had no gene match. This CDR3 contains 17 residues. The germline V gene encodes CDR1 SGHDT and CDR2 YYEEEE. The CDR3 protein is CASSFWVASGIYNEQFF. The CDR3 region has the DNA TGTGCCAGCAGCTTTTGGGTTGCTAGCGGAATTTACAATGAGCAGTTCTTC.

The chain employs TRBV12-5 and TRBJ1-3; 7 positions agree with TRBD1. The ends lost 5 bases at V and 0 bases at J; junction bases unmatched: 13. Germline CDR1 is LGHNT and CDR2 is FRNRAP. The CDR3 covers 18 residues. In DNA form, the CDR3 reads TGTGCTAGTGGTCTCACACCGGGACAGACCTTCTCTGGAAACACCATATATTTT. Protein product: CASGLTPGQTFSGNTIYF.